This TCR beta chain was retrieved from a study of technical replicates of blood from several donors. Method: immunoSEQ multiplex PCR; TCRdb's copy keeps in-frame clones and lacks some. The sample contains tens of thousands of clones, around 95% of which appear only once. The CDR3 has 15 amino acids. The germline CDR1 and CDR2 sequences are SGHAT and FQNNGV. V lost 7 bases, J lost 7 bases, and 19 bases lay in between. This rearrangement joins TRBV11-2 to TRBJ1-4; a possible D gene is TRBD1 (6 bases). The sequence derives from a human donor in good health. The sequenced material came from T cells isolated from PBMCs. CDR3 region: CASKIGAGVGEKLFF. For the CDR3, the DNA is TGTGCCAGCAAGATTGGGGCAGGGGTGGGTGAAAAACTGTTTTTT.